The next 13 T cell receptor beta chains were all read from a single sample in a study of T cells after yellow fever vaccination. Using its own MiXCR run on the 5' RACE reads, TCRdb lists one record per CDR3 protein. The table lists some 600,000 distinct CDR3 sequences, about 12% of them singletons. The sequences come from PBMCs, collected on the day of the yellow fever booster vaccination. These receptors were obtained from a man aged 30 to 45 who received the YFV17D yellow fever vaccine.

This chain links TRBV9 with TRBJ2-3; 12 bases align to TRBD2. V gave up 0 bases and J gave up 8 bases; unmatched junction bases: 1. Germline V gene sequence: CDR1 SGDLS, CDR2 YYNGEE. This CDR3 has 14 residues. In DNA form, the CDR3 reads TGTGCCAGCAGCGTAGAACTAGCGGGAGGTACGCAGTATTTT. As protein: CASSVELAGGTQYF. The complete variable domain, with remaining parts taken from reference TRBV9 and TRBJ2-3, reads DSGVTQTPKHLITATGQRVTLRCSPRSGDLSVYWYQQSLDQGLQFLIQYYNGEERAKGNILERFSAQQFPDLHSELNLSSLELGDSALYFCASSVELAGGTQYFGPGTRLTVL.

Notes on this clonotype: The junction and the germline gene differ at one end; a read error may be behind it. The chain employs TRBV5-1 and TRBJ2-7; 12 bases align to TRBD2. The CDR3 covers 16 residues. CDR1 and CDR2 from the germline V gene are SGHRS and YFSETQ. CDR3: CASSLVLAGGRNEEYF. The CDR3 DNA follows: TGCGCCAGCAGCTTGGTACTAGCGGGAGGCCGGAACGAGGAGTACTTC. The entire variable domain, with the rest obtained from reference TRBV5-1 and TRBJ2-7, is as follows: KAGVTQTPRYLIKTRGQQVTLSCSPISGHRSVSWYQQTPGQGLQFLFEYFSETQRNKGNFPGRFSGRQFSNSRSEMNVSTLELGDSALYLCASSLVLAGGRNEEYFGPGTRLTVT.

This clonotype was seen at least ten times. CDR3 sequence (DNA): TGCAGTGCTGAGGCGGGAGTGAGGACAGATACGCAGTATTTT. The encoded protein is CSAEAGVRTDTQYF. This chain links TRBV20-1 with TRBJ2-3, with TRBD2 identical over 7 bases. Germline V gene lookup returns CDR1 DFQATT and CDR2 SNEGSKA (reference sequence). Trimming cost V 5 bases and J 3 bases; bases outside gene matches: 8. This CDR3 spans 14 amino acids.

This clonotype has more than one count but fewer than ten. J is TRBJ2-2 and V is TRBV7-9, with no clear D. This CDR3 has 15 amino acids. Trimming cost V 3 bases and J 2 bases, with 10 bases left between them. Germline V CDR1 and CDR2: SEHNR, FQNEAQ (reference sequence). CDR3 protein: CASSLSRPNTGELFF. The CDR3 region has the DNA TGTGCCAGCAGCTTGAGCAGGCCCAACACCGGGGAGCTGTTTTTT.

The chain links TRBV20-1 to TRBJ1-2; possible D gene TRBD1, 5 bases. In germline, CDR1 is DFQATT, CDR2 SNEGSKA (reference sequence). Trimming removed 3 bases at V and 8 bases at J, with 10 bases between. The CDR3 consists of 11 residues. CDR3 nucleotides: TGCAGTGCTAGTGGCCGGGACGGCTACACCTTC. It is translated as CSASGRDGYTF.

This clonotype appeared a few times. The chain's CDR3 is CANPNFRATQETQYF. The CDR3 DNA reads as TGTGCCAACCCGAATTTCCGAGCTACTCAAGAGACCCAGTACTTC. The chain couples TRBV3-1 to TRBJ2-5; D is unresolved. Deletions cut 10 bases from V and 2 bases from J, with 20 bases between. Germline assignment: CDR1 LGHDT and CDR2 YNNKEL (reference sequence). The CDR3 contains 15 residues.

This clonotype has more than one count but fewer than ten. This chain joins TRBV4-3 and TRBJ1-3; D may be TRBD1 (5 bases). The CDR3 is 15 residues long. Germline assignment: CDR1 LGHNA and CDR2 YSLEER. The ends were cut back, 0 bases at V and 1 base at J, with 7 bases in the middle. CDR3 nucleotide sequence: TGCGCCAGCAGCCAAGATGCAGGGTCTGGAAACACCATATATTTT. It codes for CASSQDAGSGNTIYF.

This clonotype appeared a few times. J is TRBJ1-6 and V is TRBV9; no clear D. Trimming cost V 0 bases and J 4 bases, with 5 bases left between them. Germline V CDR1 and CDR2: SGDLS, YYNGEE. The CDR3 spans 14 residues. CDR3 nucleotide sequence: TGTGCCAGCAGCGTAGAAATTTATAATTCACCCCTCCACTTT. Its protein product is CASSVEIYNSPLHF.

A few counts support this clonotype. The chain uses TRBV5-1 and TRBJ2-1; no clear D. The CDR3 extends over 15 amino acids. V shed 4 bases and J shed 2 bases, with 13 bases lying between them. Germline loops: CDR1 SGHRS, CDR2 YFSETQ. The CDR3 bases are TGCGCCAGCAGCGCACTCACCCCCACCTACAATGAGCAGTTCTTC. This encodes CASSALTPTYNEQFF.

The chain has TRBV12-2 and TRBJ2-3; no DNA check was done on the table's D call, TRBD1. TRBV12-2 is a known pseudogene. This CDR3 has 15 amino acids. The CDR3 DNA sequence: TGTGCAAATTCGTCGACCGGGACTAGCACAGATACGCAGTATTTT. This codes for CANSSTGTSTDTQYF.

Concerning this clonotype: Compared with germline, one end of the junction differs, possibly owing to a read error. The genes are TRBV28 and TRBJ2-3, with TRBD2 matching over 10 bases. Germline CDR1 is MDHEN and CDR2 is SYDVKM. The CDR3 extends over 15 amino acids. The CDR3 reads CASSFGSSGGDMQYF. CDR3 DNA sequence: TGTGCCAGCAGTTTTGGGTCTAGCGGGGGTGATATGCAGTATTTT. The entire variable domain, with the rest obtained from reference TRBV28 and TRBJ2-3, is as follows: DVKVTQSSRYLVKRTGEKVFLECVQDMDHENMFWYRQDPGLGLRLIYFSYDVKMKEKGDIPEGYSVSREKKERFSLILESASTNQTSMYLCASSFGSSGGDMQYFGPGTRLTVL.

This clonotype has a handful of counts. This CDR3 is CATSRDGYGYTF. CDR3 nucleotides: TGTGCCACCAGCAGAGATGGCTATGGCTACACCTTC. The chain combines TRBV15 with TRBJ1-2; the D is unclear. Per germline, CDR1 LNHNV and CDR2 YYDKDF (reference sequence). The CDR3 sequence is 12 residues long. V lost 0 bases and J 4 bases, leaving 3 bases between the germline ends. Full variable domain (outside the CDR3, taken from reference TRBV15 and TRBJ1-2): DAMVIQNPRYQVTQFGKPVTLSCSQTLNHNVMYWYQQKSSQAPKLLFHYYDKDFNNEADTPDNFQSRRPNTSFCFLDIRSPGLGDTAMYLCATSRDGYGYTFGSGTRLTVV.

The chain couples TRBV5-1 to TRBJ1-1, with D perhaps matching TRBD1 (6 bases). Germline V gives CDR1 SGHRS, CDR2 YFSETQ. The CDR3 covers 15 residues. The ends were cut back, 4 bases at V and 4 bases at J, with 17 bases in the middle. The CDR3 coding sequence is TGCGCCAGCAGCAACACAGACAGGCGCGCCACTGAAGCTTTCTTT. It translates to CASSNTDRRATEAFF.